The entry below gives a single T cell receptor (beta chain) sequence along with its context. Its target is unknown. BIOMED2 TRB-A/B primer pools were used in multiplex TRB PCR. A single record per CDR3 protein comes from TCRdb applying MiXCR to the multiplex PCR reads. Of some 14,000 distinct CDR3 sequences listed, approximately 30% were seen once; the top ten hold under 7.5%. The entry originates in a study of T and B cells in COVID-19 patients. The study's findings and limits: Patients with COVID-19 reportedly showed strongly skewed T cell receptor beta variable and joining gene usage. Early severe-case samples and blood from mildly ill patients during symptoms were in short supply.

TRB was amplified from around 250-460 ng of blood genomic DNA. The specimen was blood. The TCR sequence derives from a human donor who had recovered from COVID-19.

The CDR3 spells CASNRNRGTNEKLFF. The CDR3 coding sequence is TGTGCCAGCAACCGAAACAGGGGAACTAATGAAAAACTGTTTTTT. The V gene is TRBV6-2 or TRBV6-3, the J gene TRBJ1-4, with 7 bases lining up with TRBD1. Per germline, CDR1 MNHEY and CDR2 SVGEGT. The CDR3 covers 15 residues. Trimming took 7 bases from V and 1 from J; bases not matched to a gene: 6.